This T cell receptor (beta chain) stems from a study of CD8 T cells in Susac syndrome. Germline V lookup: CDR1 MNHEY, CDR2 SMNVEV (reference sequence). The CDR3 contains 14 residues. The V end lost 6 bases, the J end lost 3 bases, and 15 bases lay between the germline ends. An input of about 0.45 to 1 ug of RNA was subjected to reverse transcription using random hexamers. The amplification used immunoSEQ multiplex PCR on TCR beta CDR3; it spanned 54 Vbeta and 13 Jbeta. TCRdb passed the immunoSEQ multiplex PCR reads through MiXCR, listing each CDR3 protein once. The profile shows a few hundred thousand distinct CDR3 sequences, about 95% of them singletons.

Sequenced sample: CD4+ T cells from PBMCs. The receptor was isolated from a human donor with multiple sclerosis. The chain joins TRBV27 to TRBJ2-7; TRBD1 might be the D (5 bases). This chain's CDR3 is CASRRMGRDYEQYF. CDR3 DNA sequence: TGTGCCAGCAGGCGTATGGGGCGCGACTACGAGCAGTACTTC.